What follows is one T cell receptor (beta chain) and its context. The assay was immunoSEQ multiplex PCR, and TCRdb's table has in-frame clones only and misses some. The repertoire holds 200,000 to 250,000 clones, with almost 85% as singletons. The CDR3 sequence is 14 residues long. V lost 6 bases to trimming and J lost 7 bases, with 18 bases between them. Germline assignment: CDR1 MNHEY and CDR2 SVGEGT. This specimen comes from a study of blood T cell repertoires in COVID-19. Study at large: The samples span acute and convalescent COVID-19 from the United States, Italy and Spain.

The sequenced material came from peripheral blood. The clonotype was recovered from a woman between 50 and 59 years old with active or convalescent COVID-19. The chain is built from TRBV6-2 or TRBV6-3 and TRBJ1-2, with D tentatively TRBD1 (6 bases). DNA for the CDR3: TGTGCCAGCAGCCTAATTACAGGGAGCGGTGGCTACACCTTC. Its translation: CASSLITGSGGYTF.